The 15 T cell receptor beta chains given below trace back to one sample, sequenced in a study of post-analysis software for immune sequencing data. Whole-study results and caveats: The study found TRBV5-6, TRBV5-1 and TRBV20-1 among 4 or 5 TRBV segments more frequent in patients than controls.

Antigens for these TCRs are unknown. Every TCR beta cDNA library bore unique molecular identifiers. MiXCR, applied by TCRdb to the PCR reads, yields one record per CDR3 protein. Of 430,000 or so distinct CDR3 sequences in the sample, roughly 40% are singletons; the top ten hold about 7.6%. Specimen: blood. These receptors came from a girl aged 2-15 years with multiple sclerosis.

This clonotype was detected only a few times. The genes are TRBV28 and TRBJ2-6; maybe TRBD2 (5 bases). CDR1 MDHEN and CDR2 SYDVKM come from the germline V gene. This CDR3 is 16 amino acids long. V was clipped by 2 bases and J by 1 base, with 9 bases between them. The CDR3 spells CASSLGSRSGANVLTF. The CDR3 nucleotides read TGTGCCAGCAGTTTAGGGAGCCGTTCTGGGGCCAACGTCCTGACTTTC.

V gene TRBV12-3 or TRBV12-4 combines with J gene TRBJ1-5, with TRBD1 identical over 7 bases. Trimming at V came to 5 bases and at J to 4 bases, leaving 8 bases not matched to a gene. The CDR3 is 15 amino acids. The CDR3 region is CASSRQTGRNQPQHF. The CDR3 bases are TGTGCCAGCAGTCGCCAGACAGGGAGGAATCAGCCCCAGCATTTT.

The V call is TRBV20-1, the J call TRBJ2-5; D is possibly TRBD1 (6 bases). Trimming stripped 3 bases from V and 4 bases from J, with 18 bases between. The germline V gene encodes CDR1 DFQATT and CDR2 SNEGSKA (reference sequence). CDR3 length: 15 residues. The CDR3 sequence is CSASPPQGLSETQYF. The CDR3 DNA reads TGCAGTGCTAGCCCTCCTCAGGGGTTGTCAGAGACCCAGTACTTC.

V usage is TRBV11-2 and J usage is TRBJ1-2; D is perhaps TRBD1 (5 bases). Trimming shortened V by 3 bases and J by 6 bases, and 11 bases separated the two germline ends. Germline V lookup: CDR1 SGHAT, CDR2 FQNNGV. The CDR3 has 13 residues. CDR3 bases: TGTGCCAGCAGCTTGGCAGGGAGAGATGGCTACACCTTC. Its translation is CASSLAGRDGYTF.

This clonotype was counted between two and nine times. This CDR3 reads CASSQMSGGQYF. In DNA, the CDR3 is TGTGCCAGCAGCCAGATGAGCGGTGGGCAGTACTTC. The V gene is TRBV3-1, the J gene TRBJ2-5, with TRBD2 as a possible D gene (5 bases). The CDR3 is 12 residues long. Germline V gene data show CDR1 as LGHDT and CDR2 as YNNKEL (reference sequence). The ends were cut back, 3 bases at V and 11 bases at J, with 13 bases in the middle.

The chain links TRBV20-1 to TRBJ2-2; D perhaps matches TRBD1 (5 bases). The germline CDR1 and CDR2 sequences are DFQATT and SNEGSKA (reference sequence). This CDR3 has 16 amino acids. V lost 6 bases and J 1 base, leaving 18 bases between the germline ends. This CDR3 reads CSALEASRVNTGELFF. The CDR3 DNA reads as TGCAGTGCCCTAGAAGCGTCCAGGGTGAACACCGGGGAGCTGTTTTTT.

This clonotype has only a few counts. J is TRBJ2-4 and V is TRBV5-1; D is tentatively TRBD1 or TRBD2 (5 bases each). CDR1 and CDR2 from the germline V gene are SGHRS and YFSETQ. Trimming cost V 2 bases and J 5 bases, with 14 bases left between them. This CDR3 has 15 residues. This chain's CDR3 is CASSFEGTGQNIQYF. CDR3 coding DNA: TGCGCCAGCAGCTTCGAGGGGACCGGGCAAAACATTCAGTACTTC. Drawing the rest from reference TRBV5-1 and TRBJ2-4, the complete variable domain is KAGVTQTPRYLIKTRGQQVTLSCSPISGHRSVSWYQQTPGQGLQFLFEYFSETQRNKGNFPGRFSGRQFSNSRSEMNVSTLELGDSALYLCASSFEGTGQNIQYFGAGTRLSVL.

The chain employs TRBV20-1 and TRBJ2-5; TRBD2 aligns across 10 bases. The CDR3 totals 13 residues. The ends lost 3 bases at V and 13 bases at J; junction bases unmatched: 11. CDR1 DFQATT and CDR2 SNEGSKA come from the germline V gene (reference sequence). Written as DNA, the CDR3 is TGCAGTGCTAGCCTAGCGGGAGAACGGGCAGGGTACTTC. It codes for CSASLAGERAGYF.

The DNA for the CDR3 is TGTGCCAGCAGCGACAGGAGTGCTAGCACAGATACGCAGTATTTT. Translating gives CASSDRSASTDTQYF. The rearrangement uses TRBV2 and TRBJ2-3, with a weak D call TRBD1 (6 bases). The V gene lost 6 bases and the J gene lost 0 bases, with 13 bases spanning the gap. Germline V lookup: CDR1 SNHLY, CDR2 FYNNEI. The CDR3 contains 15 residues.

In this sample, this clonotype turned up many times. The chain is built from TRBV19 and TRBJ2-7; the match to TRBD1 covers 8 bases. CDR1 is LNHDA and CDR2 is SQIVND in the germline V gene (reference sequence). Trimming cost V 3 bases and J 6 bases; bases outside gene matches: 10. This CDR3 spans 15 amino acids. The CDR3 sequence is CASSIGWTGFPEQYF. The CDR3 DNA is TGTGCCAGTAGTATCGGTTGGACAGGGTTCCCCGAGCAGTACTTC.

The chain recombines TRBV4-1 with TRBJ1-1, with 8 bases fitting TRBD1. This CDR3 region has 14 residues. The ends lost 4 bases at V and 3 bases at J; junction bases unmatched: 4. Germline loops: CDR1 MGHRA, CDR2 YSYEKL. CDR3: CASSLRGRDTEAFF. CDR3 nucleotide sequence: TGCGCCAGCAGCCTCAGGGGGCGGGACACTGAAGCTTTCTTT.

The rearrangement joins TRBV7-9 to TRBJ2-1; possibly TRBD1 for D (6 bases). The V gene lost 6 bases and the J gene lost 5 bases, with 20 bases spanning the gap. Germline assignment: CDR1 SEHNR and CDR2 FQNEAQ (reference sequence). This CDR3 comprises 16 residues. CDR3 coding DNA: TGTGCCAGCAGTACCCAGTTAGGGGGTTGGGACAATGAGCAGTTCTTC. Encoded protein: CASSTQLGGWDNEQFF.

This clonotype was seen a few times. V usage is TRBV5-1 and J usage is TRBJ2-1; the D gene is possibly TRBD1 (5 bases). CDR1 and CDR2 (germline): SGHRS, YFSETQ. Trimming removed 4 bases at V and 9 bases at J, with 14 bases between. The CDR3 contains 13 residues. The chain's CDR3 is CASSPPPRGEQFF. The DNA of the CDR3 is TGCGCCAGCAGCCCACCCCCTAGGGGTGAGCAGTTCTTC.

This clonotype has only a few counts. The chain is built from TRBV6-5 and TRBJ1-6; TRBD1 might be the D (6 bases). The CDR3 has 14 residues. V was trimmed by 6 bases and J by 12 bases, leaving 18 bases between them. Germline V gene lookup returns CDR1 MNHEY and CDR2 SVGAGI. As DNA, the CDR3 is TGTGCCAGCAGCTGGAGGGAGGGGGTAGTACCCCTCCACTTT. Its translation: CASSWREGVVPLHF.

The J gene is TRBJ1-6, the V gene TRBV12-3 or TRBV12-4; no reliable D call. The CDR3 runs to 14 residues. V lost 4 bases and J lost 2, with 6 bases in between. CDR3 nucleotide sequence: TGTGCCAGCAGTTCGGGCACCTATAATTCACCCCTCCACTTT. This sequence encodes CASSSGTYNSPLHF.